This T cell receptor beta chain derives from a study of breast tumors, draining lymph nodes, adjacent tissues. Each CDR3 protein is one row after TCRdb ran MiXCR on the multiplex PCR reads. The sample holds 21,000 or so distinct CDR3 sequences, about 38% seen once. This clonotype was seen at least ten times. This CDR3 is built from 13 residues. V lost 1 base to trimming and J lost 7 bases, with 10 bases between them. CDR1 and CDR2 (germline): SEHNR, FQNEAQ (reference sequence). The rearrangement joins TRBV7-9 to TRBJ1-2, with D uncertain. This receptor was taken from a female donor with breast cancer. Some clones in this sample may be carry-over from other donors' samples. The sample consisted of breast tumor tissue. The CDR3 bases are TGTGCCAGCAGCTTAGATGGCGGTGGTGGCTACACCTTC. This encodes CASSLDGGGGYTF.